The clone carrying this T cell receptor beta chain has more than one count but fewer than ten. Its antigen is unknown. The data stem from a study of T cell repertoires in cytomegalovirus infection. On the study more broadly: CMV infection plus the matching HLA type was flagged by public TCR beta signatures.

CDR3 size: 14 residues. J gave up 3 bases and V 8 bases, and 9 bases lay outside the gene matches. In germline, CDR1 is MGHRA, CDR2 YSYEKL. Each CDR3 protein is one row after TCRdb ran MiXCR on the reads. Among 650,000 to 900,000 distinct CDR3 sequences, almost 30% were seen once, and the ten largest hold about an eighth. The TCR originated in a human donor in good health (CMV status not recorded). Some clones in this sample may be carry-over from other donors' samples. The chain combines TRBV4-1 with TRBJ2-7; TRBD1 aligns across 8 bases. The sample consisted of cultured CD8+ T cells from PBMCs, taken from culture after CMV antigen stimulation. CDR3 sequence: CASGQGTGGYEQYF. DNA of the CDR3: TGCGCCAGCGGGCAAGGGACAGGAGGCTACGAGCAGTACTTC.